This is a list of T cell receptor beta chains from one sample in a study of OX40 agonist ivuxolimab in advanced cancers. Some clones are missing from TCRdb's copy, which holds only in-frame ones; the method was immunoSEQ multiplex PCR. The table records 60,000 or so clones, around 87% of them present only once. The starting material was CD4+ or CD8+ T cells sorted from blood, obtained in a trial of the OX40 agonist ivuxolimab. The receptors derive from an adult with an advanced solid tumor such as melanoma, head and neck, liver or kidney cancer. Each CDR3 is given with its conserved first and last residue. Each record gives: D gene, V gene, J gene, clone size, CDR3 protein, CDR3 DNA. The D gene is left open where the match is weak. The size of a clone is reported for some rows only, either as once, few or many, or as a class for expanded clones.

TRBD1,TRBV11-3,TRBJ2-3,few,CASSLGAAGGESTDTQYF,TGTGCCAGCAGCTTAGGGGCCGCAGGGGGTGAAAGCACAGATACGCAGTATTTT
-,TRBV9,TRBJ1-1,-,CASSVGLRENTEAFF,TGTGCCAGCAGCGTAGGTCTCAGGGAGAACACTGAAGCTTTCTTT
-,TRBV19,TRBJ2-7,-,CASSMGPLQYF,TGTGCCAGTAGTATGGGCCCGTTGCAGTACTTC
-,TRBV28,TRBJ1-5,-,CASSLRTGASVNQPQHF,TGTGCCAGCAGTCTCCGGACGGGGGCTAGCGTCAATCAGCCCCAGCATTTT
TRBD2,TRBV12-5,TRBJ2-7,-,CASGLSFGGGSYEQYF,TGTGCTAGTGGTTTGTCTTTTGGCGGGGGCTCCTACGAGCAGTACTTC
-,TRBV18,TRBJ1-3,-,CASSPGQSGNTIYF,TGTGCCAGCTCCCCGGGGCAATCTGGAAACACCATATATTTT
-,TRBV19,TRBJ2-3,-,CASSIEQGTDTQYF,TGTGCCAGTAGTATAGAACAGGGCACAGATACGCAGTATTTT
-,TRBV1,TRBJ2-3,-,CTSSRAGTDTQYF,TGCACCAGCAGCCGAGCCGGCACAGATACGCAGTATTTT
TRBD1,TRBV5-5,TRBJ2-3,-,CASSPGTGLTDTQYF,TGTGCCAGCAGCCCAGGGACAGGGTTGACAGATACGCAGTATTTT
TRBD1,TRBV9,TRBJ2-7,-,CASSVGGQGAEQYF,TGTGCCAGCAGCGTAGGAGGACAGGGGGCCGAGCAGTACTTC
-,TRBV7-9,TRBJ2-1,-,CASSLSGSLSPYNEQFF,TGTGCCAGCAGCCTTAGTGGCAGCCTTAGCCCGTACAATGAGCAGTTCTTC
TRBD2,TRBV5-1,TRBJ2-3,-,CASSQSGVLSDTQYF,TGCGCCAGCAGTCAGAGCGGGGTCCTCTCAGATACGCAGTATTTT
-,TRBV5-1,TRBJ2-3,-,CASSLGGAVGDTQYF,TGCGCCAGCAGCTTGGGTGGGGCAGTCGGAGATACGCAGTATTTT
TRBD2,TRBV29-1,TRBJ2-1,-,CSVDELAGHEQFF,TGCAGCGTTGATGAACTAGCGGGACATGAGCAGTTCTTC
TRBD2,TRBV11-2,TRBJ2-1,once,CASSLRSGGAVNEQFF,TGTGCCAGCAGCTTAAGAAGCGGGGGGGCAGTTAATGAGCAGTTCTTC
TRBD1,TRBV7-8,TRBJ1-6,-,CASSPGTGVSPLHF,TGTGCCAGCAGCCCCGGGACAGGAGTTTCACCCCTCCACTTT
-,TRBV25-1,TRBJ2-7,-,CASSLESSYEQYF,TGTGCCAGCAGTCTAGAGAGCTCCTACGAGCAGTACTTC
-,TRBV7-2,TRBJ1-4,-,CASSLEANEKLFF,TGTGCCAGCAGCTTGGAGGCTAATGAAAAACTGTTTTTT
TRBD2,TRBV6-1,TRBJ2-1,once,CASSATGTSGSEQFF,TGTGCCAGCAGTGCCACCGGGACTAGCGGAAGTGAGCAGTTCTTC
-,TRBV7-9,TRBJ2-1,-,CASSFRGDNEQFF,TGTGCCAGCAGCTTTCGAGGTGACAATGAGCAGTTCTTC
-,TRBV25-1,TRBJ1-2,once,CASSELGTGPTGYTF,TGTGCCAGCAGTGAATTGGGAACAGGGCCTACTGGCTACACCTTC
-,TRBV6-1,TRBJ1-2,-,CASSERTGGYTF,TGTGCCAGCAGTGAAAGAACGGGGGGCTACACCTTC
TRBD2,TRBV5-1,TRBJ2-3,-,CASRGGGSSTDTQYF,TGCGCCAGCCGGGGGGGCGGGAGTTCGACAGATACGCAGTATTTT
-,TRBV18,TRBJ2-4,once,CASSQGAENIQYF,TGTGCCAGCTCACAGGGTGCTGAAAACATTCAGTACTTC
TRBD1,TRBV18,TRBJ1-1,few,CASSPQGQAGTEAFF,TGTGCCAGCTCACCCCAGGGACAGGCGGGCACTGAAGCTTTCTTT
-,TRBV7-2,TRBJ2-5,-,CASSYQGNSETQYF,TGTGCCAGCAGCTATCAGGGTAATTCGGAGACCCAGTACTTC